This record concerns one T cell receptor (beta chain) sequence. Per germline, CDR1 SGHRS and CDR2 YFSETQ. V shed 0 bases and J shed 2 bases, with 13 bases lying between them. The CDR3 is made up of 16 amino acids. Sequencing was performed with immunoSEQ multiplex PCR; in TCRdb, only in-frame clones are kept and a portion is missing. The table lists roughly 9,900 clones, roughly 67% of them singletons. This sample stems from a study of early stage breast cancer tumors. Input material: breast tumor tissue. The TCR was taken from a person aged 60 to 70 with breast cancer. The gene calls are TRBV5-1 and TRBJ2-3; D could derive from TRBD1 or TRBD2 (5 bases each). The CDR3 DNA reads TGCGCCAGCAGCTTGGGAATCGGGGCATACACAGATACGCAGTATTTT. Its translation: CASSLGIGAYTDTQYF.